Shown below are 29 T cell receptor beta chains from a single sample sequenced in a study of blood T cells in healthy people across ages. With a J-beta primer mix and a sample-barcoded 5' primer, a second PCR ran roughly 7 to 11 cycles. TCRdb re-called the 5' RACE reads through MiXCR, storing one row per CDR3 protein. The data hold about 1 million distinct CDR3 sequences, with more than 35% observed a single time. Sequencing used blood. All receptors come from a woman in her sixties or seventies in good health.

The V call is TRBV29-1, the J call TRBJ2-1; D tentatively reads TRBD1 or TRBD2 (5 bases each). Between the trimmed V and J ends, which lost 4 bases and 6 bases, there was a span of 13 bases. Germline V gene lookup returns CDR1 SQVTM and CDR2 ANQGSEA. The CDR3 runs 13 residues. CDR3 amino acids: CSVAYGTANEQFF. DNA for the CDR3: TGCAGCGTTGCGTATGGGACCGCCAATGAGCAGTTCTTC.

This clonotype was observed at least ten times. V gene TRBV29-1 combines with J gene TRBJ2-3; TRBD2 might be the D (6 bases). Germline CDR1 and CDR2: SQVTM and ANQGSEA. The CDR3 runs 13 residues. The ends were cut back, 2 bases at V and 3 bases at J, with 9 bases in the middle. The DNA for the CDR3 is TGCAGCGTTGAATTCCGGGGGACAGATACGCAGTATTTT. It codes for CSVEFRGTDTQYF.

The sample holds a few counts of this clonotype. V usage is TRBV28 and J usage is TRBJ1-2; 7 nucleotides match TRBD1. V lost 5 bases, J lost 1 base, and 4 bases stayed unmatched. The CDR3 runs to 14 residues. Per germline, CDR1 MDHEN and CDR2 SYDVKM. As DNA, the CDR3 is TGTGCCAGCAGTGTGACAGGGTTTAACTATGGCTACACCTTC. Translated, it gives CASSVTGFNYGYTF.

CDR3 coding DNA: TGTGCCAGCACCCGAGTCGGGGGGCTCAACACAGATACGCAGTATTTT. It encodes CASTRVGGLNTDTQYF. The chain recombines TRBV11-2 with TRBJ2-3; D is possibly TRBD2 (7 bases). This CDR3 has 16 residues. The germline CDR1 and CDR2 sequences are SGHAT and FQNNGV. The V and J ends lost 7 bases and 2 bases respectively, with 19 bases between them.

The chain couples TRBV4-1 to TRBJ1-4; 8 positions match TRBD1. This CDR3 is 17 amino acids long. CDR1 is MGHRA and CDR2 is YSYEKL in the germline V gene. V lost 7 bases to trimming and J lost 4 bases; unmatched junction nucleotides: 14. CDR3 sequence: CASNRWFQGADNEKLFF. The CDR3 nucleotides read TGCGCCAGCAACCGATGGTTCCAGGGGGCAGATAATGAAAAACTGTTTTTT.

This chain joins TRBV6-1 and TRBJ1-2; D unclear. Germline V CDR1 and CDR2: MNHNS, SASEGT. The CDR3 is made up of 15 amino acids. The ends were cut back, 4 bases at V and 5 bases at J, with 17 bases in the middle. The CDR3 loop reads CASSVPGRNFYGYTF. CDR3 sequence (DNA): TGTGCCAGCAGTGTTCCCGGCAGAAATTTTTATGGCTACACCTTC.

This clonotype was found a few times. The rearrangement links TRBV2 to TRBJ2-1, with 12 bases that match TRBD2. The V and J ends lost 6 bases and 8 bases, in that order; junction bases with no gene match: 11. Germline V gene lookup returns CDR1 SNHLY and CDR2 FYNNEI. CDR3 length equals 16 residues. The CDR3 DNA is TGTGCCAGCAGCGGGCGGACTAGCGGGAAAGGCGATGAGCAGTTCTTC. This sequence encodes CASSGRTSGKGDEQFF. Complete variable domain (other parts from reference TRBV2 and TRBJ2-1): EPEVTQTPSHQVTQMGQEVILRCVPISNHLYFYWYRQILGQKVEFLVSFYNNEISEKSEIFDDQFSVERPDGSNFTLKIRSTKLEDSAMYFCASSGRTSGKGDEQFFGPGTRLTVL.

This rearrangement joins TRBV6-5 to TRBJ2-1; D is unresolved. CDR3 length: 15 amino acids. V lost 1 base and J 0 bases, leaving 7 bases between the germline ends. Germline V CDR1 and CDR2: MNHEY, SVGAGI. CDR3 amino acids: CASSYYESSYNEQFF. The CDR3 DNA sequence: TGTGCCAGCAGTTACTACGAGAGCTCCTACAATGAGCAGTTCTTC.

This clonotype was seen a few times. J is TRBJ2-1 and V is TRBV13; D assignment may be TRBD1 or TRBD2 (8 bases each). Germline V gene lookup returns CDR1 PRHDT and CDR2 FYEKMQ (reference sequence). The CDR3 covers 18 residues. The ends were cut back, 4 bases at V and 5 bases at J, with 24 bases in the middle. CDR3 in amino acids: CASSSGPGGGRQDNEQFF. Written as DNA, the CDR3 is TGTGCCAGCAGCTCCGGCCCAGGGGGCGGGAGGCAAGACAATGAGCAGTTCTTC.

As for this clonotype: The junction departs from the called germline gene at one end, perhaps through a read error. The chain employs TRBV7-2 and TRBJ2-5; D not certain. From germline, CDR1 is SGHTA and CDR2 FQGNSA. The CDR3 length is 12 residues. CDR3 region: CATSFSPETQYF. CDR3 nucleotides: TGTGCCACCAGCTTTTCCCCAGAGACCCAGTACTTC. The full variable domain, with the rest looked up from reference TRBV7-2 and TRBJ2-5, is GAGVSQSPSNKVTEKGKDVELRCDPISGHTALYWYRQSLGQGLEFLIYFQGNSAPDKSGLPSDRFSAERTGGSVSTLTIQRTQQEDSAVYLCATSFSPETQYFGPGTRLLVL.

This clonotype occurred a few times. The chain is built from TRBV6-5 and TRBJ2-7, with 12 bases matching TRBD2. The CDR3 length is 17 residues. CDR1 and CDR2 from the germline V gene are MNHEY and SVGAGI. With 2 bases clipped from V and 2 bases from J, the junction kept 7 bases outside the gene matches. CDR3: CASSYTSGGTKTYEQYF. The CDR3 bases are TGTGCCAGCAGTTACACTAGCGGGGGGACTAAGACCTACGAGCAGTACTTC.

The rearrangement links TRBV11-3 to TRBJ2-7, with D tentatively TRBD2 (6 bases). Deletions cut 4 bases from V and 6 bases from J, with 16 bases between. Germline CDR1 SGHNT, CDR2 YENEEA. CDR3 length equals 14 residues. In DNA, the CDR3 is TGTGCCAGCAGCTCACGGACGGGAGCGCCCGAGCAGTACTTC. Its protein product is CASSSRTGAPEQYF.

This clonotype was recorded a few times. The chain's CDR3 is CSAREWRGSSYNEQFF. DNA for the CDR3: TGCAGTGCTAGAGAGTGGCGCGGGAGCTCCTACAATGAGCAGTTCTTC. The chain links TRBV20-1 to TRBJ2-1; 7 bases match TRBD2. CDR3 length equals 16 residues. Germline assignment: CDR1 DFQATT and CDR2 SNEGSKA (reference sequence). V trimming: 0 bases; J trimming: 0 bases; junction bases outside the gene matches: 5.

This clonotype was observed a handful of times. This chain joins TRBV30 and TRBJ2-1, with 7 bases matching TRBD2. This CDR3 comprises 14 residues. The germline V gene has CDR1 GTSNPN and CDR2 SVGIG (reference sequence). With 3 bases clipped from V and 12 bases from J, the junction kept 14 bases outside the gene matches. The CDR3 loop reads CAWRSVGGSVGQFF. The DNA for the CDR3 is TGTGCCTGGAGGTCAGTTGGCGGGAGTGTAGGGCAGTTCTTC.

This sequence joins TRBV12-3 or TRBV12-4 and TRBJ1-5; no clear D gene. Trimming pared 1 base from V and 3 bases from J, leaving 19 bases between. The length of the CDR3 is 18 residues. The CDR3 DNA is TGTGCCAGCAGTTTAGTCAAAGCCGCTCGACGGACCAATCAGCCCCAGCATTTT. Residues: CASSLVKAARRTNQPQHF.

This clonotype was seen a few times. V and J are TRBV5-1 and TRBJ2-5, with D possibly called TRBD1 or TRBD2 (6 bases each). Trimming stripped 1 base from V and 5 bases from J, with 15 bases between. The CDR3 spans 15 residues. CDR1 SGHRS and CDR2 YFSETQ come from the germline V gene. The CDR3 DNA reads as TGCGCCAGCAGCTTGAGGGGGGAACCGCAGGAGACCCAGTACTTC. Protein product: CASSLRGEPQETQYF.

This clonotype is a singleton in its sample. This rearrangement joins TRBV6-6 to TRBJ2-1; tentatively, D is TRBD1 or TRBD2 (6 bases each). This CDR3 has 13 amino acids. Per the germline V gene, CDR1 is MNHNY and CDR2 is SVGAGI (reference sequence). The DNA of the CDR3 is TGTGCTATATACGGGGGCTTTGGCCATGAGCAGTTCTTC. Its protein product is CAIYGGFGHEQFF.

The chain has TRBV6-1 and TRBJ2-7, with D possibly being TRBD1 (6 bases). Germline CDR1 is MNHNS and CDR2 is SASEGT. The CDR3 totals 14 residues. Trimming shortened V by 3 bases and J by 6 bases, and 15 bases separated the two germline ends. The CDR3 reads CASSEAERGGEQYF. CDR3 nucleotides: TGTGCCAGCAGTGAGGCTGAGAGAGGGGGCGAGCAGTACTTC.

This chain uses TRBV6-2 or TRBV6-3 with TRBJ2-5, with D perhaps assigned TRBD1 or TRBD2 (6 bases each). Germline V gives CDR1 MNHEY, CDR2 SVGEGT. Trimming left V 5 bases short and J 9 bases short, with 22 bases between. The CDR3 runs to 15 residues. The CDR3 sequence: CASSHSRTAGEAQYF. The CDR3 coding sequence is TGTGCCAGCAGTCATTCCCGGACAGCCGGGGAGGCCCAGTACTTC.

The chain is built from TRBV4-2 and TRBJ1-1, with 7 bases aligning to TRBD1. This CDR3 contains 17 residues. The J segment lost 5 bases and the V segment lost 1 base, leaving 13 bases of the junction unmatched. Germline V gene sequence: CDR1 LGHNA, CDR2 YNFKEQ. CDR3 coding DNA: TGTGCCAGCAGCCAAGCGTTCGGGACAGCTCGTCGGACTGAAGCTTTCTTT. Encoded protein: CASSQAFGTARRTEAFF.

This rearrangement joins TRBV29-1 to TRBJ2-1, with 7 bases aligning to TRBD2. V lost 4 bases to trimming and J lost 4 bases; unmatched junction nucleotides: 7. The CDR3 spans 14 residues. Looked up from germline, CDR1 is SQVTM and CDR2 is ANQGSEA. CDR3 in amino acids: CSVGEGDEYNEQFF. The DNA for the CDR3 is TGCAGCGTTGGGGAGGGAGATGAATACAATGAGCAGTTCTTC.

In DNA, the CDR3 is TGCAGTGAAGGCAACTCCTACGAGCAGTACTTC. Its protein is CSEGNSYEQYF. This chain uses TRBV20-1 with TRBJ2-7; no definite D call. The germline CDR1 and CDR2 sequences are DFQATT and SNEGSKA (reference sequence). The CDR3 spans 11 residues. V was pared by 7 bases and J by 0 bases, with 7 bases between.

A few counts support this clonotype. DNA of the CDR3: TGCAGCGTTGAGTGGACTAGGAGCTCCTACAATGAGCAGTTCTTC. Encoded protein: CSVEWTRSSYNEQFF. The chain combines TRBV29-1 with TRBJ2-1; 7 nucleotides line up with TRBD2. V gave up 3 bases and J gave up 0 bases; unmatched junction bases: 5. The CDR3 sequence is 15 residues long. Germline CDR1 and CDR2: SQVTM and ANQGSEA.

The V and J genes are TRBV5-1 and TRBJ2-3, with D uncertain. Trimming took 2 bases from V and 2 from J, leaving 12 bases between them. Germline values: CDR1 SGHRS, CDR2 YFSETQ. CDR3 size: 15 residues. The CDR3 loop is CASSFGYTNTDTQYF. The CDR3, as DNA: TGCGCCAGCAGCTTTGGGTACACGAACACAGATACGCAGTATTTT.

This clonotype occurred a few times. CDR3 nucleotide sequence: TGCAGTGCTAGAGATCGGAGGGCCCCCTCCTACGAGCAGTACTTC. It specifies CSARDRRAPSYEQYF. The V and J genes are TRBV20-1 and TRBJ2-7; tentative D call: TRBD2 (6 bases). From germline, CDR1 is DFQATT and CDR2 SNEGSKA (reference sequence). The V end was cut by 0 bases, the J end by 0 bases, with 12 bases between. This CDR3 has 15 residues.

Concerning this clonotype itself: This may be a read error, as it is one base from a much larger clone. The chain joins TRBV29-1 to TRBJ1-2, with 9 bases lining up with TRBD1. The germline V gene has CDR1 SQVTM and CDR2 ANQGSEA. V lost 7 bases and J lost 7; bases outside the gene matches: 4. This CDR3 comprises 11 residues. The CDR3, as DNA: TGCAGCGGTGAGGACAGGGGTGGCTACACCTTC. Protein product: CSGEDRGGYTF.

This clonotype was picked up a small number of times. The chain uses TRBV27 and TRBJ1-2; 7 bases are a match to TRBD1. V lost 6 bases to trimming and J lost 4 bases; unmatched junction nucleotides: 5. The CDR3 covers 13 residues. Looked up from germline, CDR1 is MNHEY and CDR2 is SMNVEV (reference sequence). CDR3 DNA sequence: TGTGCCAGCAGGCCCGCAGGGGGCTATGGCTACACCTTC. This codes for CASRPAGGYGYTF.

The rearrangement links TRBV3-1 to TRBJ2-3; 12 nucleotides match TRBD2. V gave up 4 bases and J gave up 6 bases; unmatched junction bases: 11. This CDR3 region has 17 residues. The germline V gene encodes CDR1 LGHDT and CDR2 YNNKEL (reference sequence). The CDR3 DNA reads TGTGCCAGCAGCCCAGGCCCGACTAGCGGGAGTAGGGATACGCAGTATTTT. Translation: CASSPGPTSGSRDTQYF.

This clonotype was counted only a few times. The J gene is TRBJ1-1, the V gene TRBV5-1, with D hard to call. CDR1 and CDR2 (germline): SGHRS, YFSETQ. V was trimmed by 0 bases and J by 4 bases, leaving 10 bases between them. The CDR3 loop spans 14 amino acids. CDR3 sequence: CASSLELVGTEAFF. As DNA, the CDR3 is TGCGCCAGCAGCTTGGAGCTGGTCGGCACTGAAGCTTTCTTT. The full variable domain, its missing parts supplied by reference TRBV5-1 and TRBJ1-1, is KAGVTQTPRYLIKTRGQQVTLSCSPISGHRSVSWYQQTPGQGLQFLFEYFSETQRNKGNFPGRFSGRQFSNSRSEMNVSTLELGDSALYLCASSLELVGTEAFFGQGTRLTVV.